The following is a T cell receptor (beta chain) sequence with its context. These data come from a study of blood T cell repertoires in COVID-19. Study-level information: Sites in the United States, Italy and Spain provided acute and convalescent COVID-19 samples. PBMCs, B-cell-depleted T cells, or T cells were the source of the cDNA or gDNA that made up the material.

Authors' processing steps: Estimates of nucleated cell counts were drawn from the amplification of reference gene primers. Libraries were prepared by immunoSEQ multiplex PCR; TCRdb keeps only in-frame clonotypes and omits some of them. V and J calls and clone size come straight from that table; D and trimming were deduced from the DNA. The sample lists about 120,000 clones; approximately 82% were seen once. The CDR3 extends over 15 amino acids. Germline V gene data show CDR1 as MDHEN and CDR2 as SYDVKM. Unmatched junction bases numbered 7, after V lost 5 bases and J lost 8 bases. V and J are TRBV28 and TRBJ1-6; 9 bases are shared with TRBD1. This TCR derives from a woman of 80 years or more with acute or convalescent COVID-19. The material sequenced was peripheral blood. The CDR3 protein is CASSHGDRDYSPLHF. The CDR3 coding sequence is TGTGCCAGCAGTCATGGGGACAGGGACTATTCACCCCTCCACTTT. Full variable domain (rest looked up from reference TRBV28 and TRBJ1-6): DVKVTQSSRYLVKRTGEKVFLECVQDMDHENMFWYRQDPGLGLRLIYFSYDVKMKEKGDIPEGYSVSREKKERFSLILESASTNQTSMYLCASSHGDRDYSPLHFGNGTRLTVT.